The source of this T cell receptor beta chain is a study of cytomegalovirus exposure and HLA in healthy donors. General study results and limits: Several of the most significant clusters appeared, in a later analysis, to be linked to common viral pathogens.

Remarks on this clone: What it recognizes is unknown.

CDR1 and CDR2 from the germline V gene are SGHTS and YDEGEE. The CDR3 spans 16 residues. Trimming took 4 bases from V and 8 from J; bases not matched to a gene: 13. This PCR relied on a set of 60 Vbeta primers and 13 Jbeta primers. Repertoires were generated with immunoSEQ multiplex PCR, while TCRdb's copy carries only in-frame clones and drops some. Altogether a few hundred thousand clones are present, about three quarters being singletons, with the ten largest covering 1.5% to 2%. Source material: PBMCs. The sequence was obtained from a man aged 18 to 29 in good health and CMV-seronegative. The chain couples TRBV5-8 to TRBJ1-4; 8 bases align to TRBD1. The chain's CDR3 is CASSLLRGQVREKLFF. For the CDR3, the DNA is TGTGCCAGCAGCCTCCTTCGGGGACAGGTGCGGGAAAAACTGTTTTTT.